This TCR beta chain stems from a study of cytomegalovirus exposure and HLA in healthy donors. Whole-study results and caveats: Immune exposure data for these donors was limited to CMV serostatus. Researchers counted roughly 150 TCR beta chains as cytomegalovirus-associated.

The PCR contained 60 Vbeta and 13 Jbeta primers. The method was immunoSEQ multiplex PCR; TCRdb's version includes in-frame clones alone and lacks a portion of them. The sample holds roughly 100,000 clones, 75% to 85% seen once. About this clone itself: Its antigen is not identified.

V was clipped by 0 bases and J by 3 bases; unmatched bases: 4. The CDR3 totals 16 residues. Germline V gene lookup returns CDR1 SGHRS and CDR2 YFSETQ. The material sequenced was PBMCs. This rearrangement joins TRBV5-1 to TRBJ2-3; 10 nucleotides align to TRBD2. The clonotype comes from a man younger than 45 in good health and CMV-seropositive. CDR3 coding DNA: TGCGCCAGCAGCTTGGTGGCTAGCGGGAGTACAGATACGCAGTATTTT. Its protein product is CASSLVASGSTDTQYF.